This entry features one T cell receptor (beta chain) sequence. Profiling relied on immunoSEQ multiplex PCR, and the TCRdb table lists in-frame clones only, not all of them. The sample has more than 300,000 clones, just over 85% seen once. This sample was taken from a study of blood T cell repertoires in COVID-19. CDR3 length: 14 residues. The V end lost 5 bases, the J end lost 3 bases, and 13 bases lay between the germline ends. Germline V gives CDR1 SNHLY, CDR2 FYNNEI. The TCR comes from a woman aged 18-30 years who had recovered from COVID-19. The chain is built from TRBV2 and TRBJ1-1; a weak D match, TRBD1 (5 bases). Sequencing was carried out using PBMCs or T cells enriched from blood (not recorded which). The DNA for the CDR3 is TGTGCCAGCAGTCCTTTGACAGCCTACACTGAAGCTTTCTTT. It codes for CASSPLTAYTEAFF.